These T cell receptor beta chains were read from a single sample in a study of T cells after posttransplantation cyclophosphamide. Method: immunoSEQ multiplex PCR; TCRdb's copy keeps in-frame clones and lacks some. Among approximately 19,000 clones listed, roughly 87% were seen once. This sample comprised PBMCs, obtained after allogeneic stem cell transplant with posttransplant cyclophosphamide. These receptors all come from a female patient aged 35-55 years who received an allogeneic stem cell transplant from a related donor, was CMV-positive, and had no GVHD. Part of the T cells may come from the graft donor. The conserved cysteine and the conserved F or W are not part of the CDR3 here. Each record gives: J gene, clone size, V gene, CDR3 protein. Where a row states a size, it is once, few, many or the class of an expanded clone; other rows omit it.

TRBJ2-3 | NA | TRBV4-2 | ASSPPGLSDTQY
TRBJ1-4 | NA | TRBV7-9 | ASRNTGWEEKLF
TRBJ1-3 | once | TRBV5-6 | ASSLKGLSGNTIY
TRBJ1-3 | NA | TRBV7-9 | ASSFGADTIY
TRBJ2-7 | NA | TRBV19 | ASSIELAGFGEQY
TRBJ1-1 | NA | TRBV19 | ASRPGQGADTEAF
TRBJ2-7 | NA | TRBV4-2 | ASSQDPTGANGYEQY
TRBJ1-6 | NA | TRBV14 | ASSQAPLSPLH
TRBJ2-3 | NA | TRBV30 | AWSYRITSTDTQY
TRBJ2-3 | few | TRBV30 | AWSVGGGSTDTQY
TRBJ2-7 | NA | TRBV28 | ASTASGRAY
TRBJ2-1 | NA | TRBV7-2 | ASSWRGGVVDEQF
TRBJ1-6 | NA | TRBV5-1 | ASSPVGPREGNSPLH
TRBJ2-7 | once | TRBV19 | ASSIVVTSGSSSYEQY
TRBJ2-1 | NA | TRBV7-9 | ASSPPGQAGVEQF
TRBJ2-3 | NA | TRBV9 | ASSPLAGVLDTQY
TRBJ2-3 | NA | TRBV9 | ASSVAGRGDTQY
TRBJ2-1 | NA | TRBV19 | ASSTPGLADEQF
TRBJ1-5 | NA | TRBV9 | ASSVGGGGQPQH
TRBJ2-1 | NA | TRBV19 | ASKSGGGNEQF
TRBJ2-3 | NA | TRBV6-6 | ASRISGSTDTQY
TRBJ2-7 | NA | TRBV2 | ASGLLQGPYEQY
TRBJ2-7 | NA | TRBV27 | ASSRAGGPREQY
TRBJ2-1 | NA | TRBV7-9 | ASSLGTSGRNEQF
TRBJ2-2 | NA | TRBV4-1 | ASSLLGLAGPVAGELF
TRBJ2-1 | NA | TRBV7-7 | ASSLGRLAGGYEQF
TRBJ2-2 | NA | TRBV7-9 | ASSPTYAGGPDGELF
TRBJ2-5 | NA | TRBV7-9 | ASSLYGSAGDRETQY
TRBJ1-1 | few | TRBV5-1 | ASSLGNGDTEAF
TRBJ2-3 | NA | TRBV19 | ASSVPGLGTDTQY
TRBJ1-4 | NA | TRBV27 | ASSFRGGTNEKLF
TRBJ1-1 | NA | TRBV10-1 | ASPNRRDRGNTEAF
TRBJ1-1 | once | TRBV7-8 | ASSLGSRTVADTEAF
TRBJ2-7 | NA | TRBV7-2 | ASRLQTSGLTYEQY
TRBJ2-5 | NA | TRBV27 | ASSLNLGQETQY
TRBJ1-5 | once | TRBV7-8 | ASSFLAANSNQPQH
TRBJ2-2 | few | TRBV10-1 | ASSESKRQGENTGELF
NA | once | TRBV18 | ASSPATSGSSSYEQY
TRBJ2-3 | NA | TRBV4-3 | ASSQSHRRAGVIDTQY
TRBJ1-1 | NA | TRBV28 | ASKQNTEAF
TRBJ2-7 | NA | TRBV28 | ASTIGGVEHEQY
TRBJ1-2 | NA | TRBV5-4 | ASQAPVPKTYGYT
TRBJ2-1 | NA | TRBV10-3 | AISEIAEYNEQF
TRBJ2-5 | once | TRBV12-5 | ASGSRALQETQY
TRBJ2-7 | NA | TRBV5-1 | ASSLMTSGRDEQY
TRBJ2-7 | NA | TRBV7-2 | ASSRVGSRGEH
TRBJ2-7 | NA | TRBV7-6 | ASSLRQGDYEQY
TRBJ1-2 | NA | TRBV2 | ASRGWDSLNYGYT
TRBJ2-6 | NA | TRBV19 | ASSSGSGANVLT
TRBJ2-3 | NA | TRBV4-2 | ASSLRTGRSTDTQY
TRBJ2-2 | NA | TRBV6-6 | ASISGGVSLAGELF
TRBJ2-7 | once | TRBV7-2 | ASSTGLAIYEQY
TRBJ2-7 | NA | TRBV27 | ASSFQGFPAHQY
TRBJ2-7 | NA | TRBV7-2 | ASSFGTGTYEQY